The clone carrying this T cell receptor (beta chain) was seen many times. Its antigen is unidentified. This entry belongs to a study of T cells in Graves' hyperthyroidism and ophthalmopathy. Study context: Peripheral blood was collected at initial diagnosis, before any treatment.

What was amplified from RNA transcripts were TCR beta CDR3 regions. HTBI primers were used for first-round RT-PCR of the TCR CDR3. One entry per CDR3 protein results from TCRdb running MiXCR on the multiplex PCR reads. The sample contains under 350,000 distinct CDR3 sequences, about 13% of which appear only once. The CDR3 has 17 amino acids. After removal of 5 bases from V and 3 bases from J, the junction contained 14 bases not matched to a gene. CDR1 and CDR2 from the germline V gene are MNHEY and SMNVEV (reference sequence). Study-wide results and caveats: Peripheral blood also featured most of the thyroid clonotypes expanded above 0.001.

Thyroid ultrasound and orbital computed tomography, with clinical symptoms and serum thyroxine and TRAb, informed diagnoses. Over 9 ml of fresh peripheral blood supplied the PBMCs. The chain recombines TRBV27 with TRBJ2-7; 9 positions agree with TRBD1. This clonotype originated in a woman aged 40 to 50 with Graves' ophthalmopathy. The sample consisted of blood. The CDR3 nucleotides read TGTGCCAGCAGTACGTATGGACAGGGGCTGAAGGGCTACGAGCAGTACTTC. Protein: CASSTYGQGLKGYEQYF.